This entry features one TCR beta chain sequence. The data originate from a study of blood T cell repertoires in COVID-19. TCRdb's copy holds only in-frame clones and misses some; the assay was immunoSEQ multiplex PCR. The sample lists approximately 190,000 clones, around 90% seen once, with about 22% in the top ten. The V segment lost 6 bases and the J segment 11 bases; nucleotides outside the gene matches: 2. Germline V gene lookup returns CDR1 MNHEY and CDR2 SVGAGI. There are 12 residues in the CDR3. The receptor was derived from a man in his sixties with active or convalescent COVID-19. The material sequenced was peripheral blood. The rearrangement links TRBV6-5 to TRBJ2-3, with 13 nucleotides matching TRBD2. CDR3 amino acids: CASRLAGGRQYF. The DNA for the CDR3 is TGTGCCAGCAGACTAGCGGGGGGGCGGCAGTATTTT.